Shown below are 5 T cell receptor beta chains from a single sample sequenced in a study of cytomegalovirus exposure and HLA in healthy donors. Data came from immunoSEQ multiplex PCR; TCRdb stores just in-frame clones and leaves some out. The repertoire holds over 85,000 clones, with 88% as singletons. The sample comprised PBMCs. The source of these receptors is a woman aged 25-40 years in good health and CMV-seropositive.

This clone was seen just once. The chain links TRBV27 to TRBJ1-3; the D is unclear. Germline assignment: CDR1 MNHEY and CDR2 SMNVEV (reference sequence). CDR3 length equals 15 residues. Trimming took 1 base from V and 2 from J, leaving 9 bases between them. CDR3 amino acids: CASSLFRGPGNTIYF. DNA for the CDR3: TGTGCCAGCAGTTTATTCAGAGGCCCTGGAAACACCATATATTTT.

The rearrangement links TRBV2 to TRBJ2-2, with 9 bases fitting TRBD1. The length of the CDR3 is 15 residues. The germline V gene encodes CDR1 SNHLY and CDR2 FYNNEI. V trimming: 6 bases; J trimming: 1 base; junction bases outside the gene matches: 3. The CDR3 here is CASREDRGNTGELFF. The CDR3 DNA sequence: TGTGCCAGCAGGGAGGACAGGGGGAACACCGGGGAGCTGTTTTTT.

V gene TRBV6-1 combines with J gene TRBJ1-1; D ambiguous. This CDR3 region has 13 residues. Germline CDR1 and CDR2: MNHNS and SASEGT. V was cut by 7 bases and J by 0 bases, with 9 bases left in between. CDR3 in DNA: TGTGCCAGCAACGAGGCCCTGAACACTGAAGCTTTCTTT. Translated: CASNEALNTEAFF.

The rearrangement joins TRBV11-2 to TRBJ1-1; the D gene is possibly TRBD1 (5 bases). Per germline, CDR1 SGHAT and CDR2 FQNNGV. Trimming took 1 base from V and 0 from J, leaving 12 bases between them. The CDR3 length is 16 residues. CDR3 sequence reads: CASSLGAGRLNTEAFF. The CDR3 coding sequence is TGTGCCAGCAGCTTAGGGGCAGGGAGGTTGAACACTGAAGCTTTCTTT.

V gene TRBV5-1 combines with J gene TRBJ2-1, with D perhaps matching TRBD2 (6 bases). CDR3 length: 18 residues. In germline, CDR1 is SGHRS, CDR2 YFSETQ. The germline V and J ends were trimmed by 4 bases and 7 bases, with 27 bases remaining between them. Here the CDR3 reads CASSLQADGGKAENEQFF. DNA of the CDR3: TGCGCCAGCAGCCTCCAGGCGGACGGCGGGAAAGCGGAAAATGAGCAGTTCTTC. Filled out from reference TRBV5-1 and TRBJ2-1, the complete variable domain reads KAGVTQTPRYLIKTRGQQVTLSCSPISGHRSVSWYQQTPGQGLQFLFEYFSETQRNKGNFPGRFSGRQFSNSRSEMNVSTLELGDSALYLCASSLQADGGKAENEQFFGPGTRLTVL.